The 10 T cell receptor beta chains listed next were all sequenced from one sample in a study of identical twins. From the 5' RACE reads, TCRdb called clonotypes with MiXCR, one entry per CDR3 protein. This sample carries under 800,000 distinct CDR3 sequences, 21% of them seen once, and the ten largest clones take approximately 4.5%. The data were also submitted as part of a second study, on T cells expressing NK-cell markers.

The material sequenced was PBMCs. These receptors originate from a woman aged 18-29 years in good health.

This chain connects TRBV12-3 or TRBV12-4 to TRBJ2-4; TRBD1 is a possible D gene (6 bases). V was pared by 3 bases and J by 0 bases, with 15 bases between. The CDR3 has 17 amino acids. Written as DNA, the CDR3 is TGTGCCAGCAGTTTCCCCGGACAGAATATAGCCAAAAACATTCAGTACTTC. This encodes CASSFPGQNIAKNIQYF.

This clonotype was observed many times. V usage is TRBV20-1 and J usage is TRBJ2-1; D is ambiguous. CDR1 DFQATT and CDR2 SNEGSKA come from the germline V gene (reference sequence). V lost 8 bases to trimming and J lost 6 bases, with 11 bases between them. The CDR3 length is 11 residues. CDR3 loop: CSTAARNEQFF. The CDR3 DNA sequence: TGCAGTACGGCGGCCCGCAATGAGCAGTTCTTC.

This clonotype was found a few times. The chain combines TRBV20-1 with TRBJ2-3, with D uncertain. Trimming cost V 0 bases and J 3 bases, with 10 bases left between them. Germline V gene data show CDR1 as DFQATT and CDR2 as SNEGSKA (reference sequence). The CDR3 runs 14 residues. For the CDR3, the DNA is TGCAGTGCTAGAGATGAAACCTGGACAGATACGCAGTATTTT. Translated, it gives CSARDETWTDTQYF.

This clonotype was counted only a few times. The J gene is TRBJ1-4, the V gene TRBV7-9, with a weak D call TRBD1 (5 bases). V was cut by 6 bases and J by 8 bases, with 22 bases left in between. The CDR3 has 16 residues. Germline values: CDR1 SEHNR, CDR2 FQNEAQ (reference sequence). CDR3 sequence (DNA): TGTGCCAGCAGATTAAACGGGGGACGAAGAGAAGAAAAACTGTTTTTT. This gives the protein CASRLNGGRREEKLFF.

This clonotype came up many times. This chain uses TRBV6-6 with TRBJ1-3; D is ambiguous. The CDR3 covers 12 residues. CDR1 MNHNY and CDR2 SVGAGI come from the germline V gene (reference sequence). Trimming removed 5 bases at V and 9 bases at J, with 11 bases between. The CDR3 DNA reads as TGTGCCAGCAGTCTTGCGGTGCGCACCATATATTTT. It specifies CASSLAVRTIYF.

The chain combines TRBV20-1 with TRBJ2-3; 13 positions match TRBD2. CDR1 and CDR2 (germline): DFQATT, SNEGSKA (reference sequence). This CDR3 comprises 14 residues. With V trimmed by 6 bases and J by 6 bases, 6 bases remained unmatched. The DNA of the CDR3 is TGCAGTGCCCTGACTAGCGGGGGGTGGGATACGCAGTATTTT. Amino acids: CSALTSGGWDTQYF.

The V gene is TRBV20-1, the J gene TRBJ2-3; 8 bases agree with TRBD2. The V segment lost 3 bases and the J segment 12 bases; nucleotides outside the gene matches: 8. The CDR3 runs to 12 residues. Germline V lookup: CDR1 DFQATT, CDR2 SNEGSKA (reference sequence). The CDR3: CSASFLAGDQYF. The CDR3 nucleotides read TGCAGTGCTAGCTTCCTAGCGGGTGACCAGTATTTT.

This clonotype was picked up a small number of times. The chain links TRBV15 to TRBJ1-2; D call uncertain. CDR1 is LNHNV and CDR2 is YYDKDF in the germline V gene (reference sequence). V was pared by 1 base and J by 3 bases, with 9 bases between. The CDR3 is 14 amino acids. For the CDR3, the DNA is TGTGCCACCAGCAGAGGGCAGAAATACTATGGCTACACCTTC. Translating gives CATSRGQKYYGYTF.

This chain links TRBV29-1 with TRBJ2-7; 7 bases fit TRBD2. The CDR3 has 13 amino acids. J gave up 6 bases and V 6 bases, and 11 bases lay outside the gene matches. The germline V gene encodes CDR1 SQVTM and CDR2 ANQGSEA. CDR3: CSVGEGLGREQYF. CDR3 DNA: TGCAGCGTCGGGGAGGGGCTGGGCCGCGAGCAGTACTTC.

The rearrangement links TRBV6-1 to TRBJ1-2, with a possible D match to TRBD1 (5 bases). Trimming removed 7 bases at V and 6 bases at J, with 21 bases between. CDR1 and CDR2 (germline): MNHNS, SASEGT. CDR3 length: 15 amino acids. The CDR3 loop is CASTKTGTDRDGYTF. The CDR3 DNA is TGTGCCAGCACCAAGACCGGGACGGACCGTGATGGCTACACCTTC.